The text below deals with one TCR beta chain. The target antigen is unknown. The data stem from a study of long-term antiretroviral therapy in people with HIV. Study-wide results and limits: Although diversity increased after ART, it remained lower than in transplant donor controls.

Losses at the gene ends were 3 bases for V and 6 bases for J; bases not matched to a gene: 5. Germline loops: CDR1 LNHDA, CDR2 SQIVND (reference sequence). This CDR3 contains 15 residues. At survey level, the immunoSEQ assay was run in its v3.0 version. Repertoires were generated with immunoSEQ multiplex PCR, while TCRdb's copy carries only in-frame clones and drops some. The table includes 20,000 to 25,000 clones, 65% to 90% detected once. The chain links TRBV19 to TRBJ2-1; 10 nucleotides agree with TRBD2. The specimen was unsorted PBMCs, collected 0.1 years before starting antiretroviral therapy. The source is a man aged 18 to 29 with HIV. CDR3 coding DNA: TGTGCCAGTAGTATTAGCGGGGGGCCTCGCAATGAGCAGTTCTTC. This codes for CASSISGGPRNEQFF.